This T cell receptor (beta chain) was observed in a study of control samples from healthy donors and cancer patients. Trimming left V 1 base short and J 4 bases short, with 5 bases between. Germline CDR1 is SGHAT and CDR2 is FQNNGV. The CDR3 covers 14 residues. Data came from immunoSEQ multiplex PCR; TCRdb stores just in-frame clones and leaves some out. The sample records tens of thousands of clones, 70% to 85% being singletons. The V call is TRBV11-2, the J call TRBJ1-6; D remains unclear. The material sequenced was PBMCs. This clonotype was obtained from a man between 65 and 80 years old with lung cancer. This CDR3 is CASSLGGYNSPLHF. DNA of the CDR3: TGTGCCAGCAGCTTAGGGGGTTATAATTCACCCCTCCACTTT.